The 18 T cell receptor beta chains listed next were all sequenced from one sample in a study of blood T cell repertoires in COVID-19. The protocol was immunoSEQ multiplex PCR, while the TCRdb copy is restricted to in-frame clones and leaves out a portion. The sample yields hundreds of thousands of clones, nearly 90% seen once. Material: peripheral blood. The source is a human donor in a cohort sampled during active COVID-19.

The rearrangement uses TRBV4-1 and TRBJ1-4; 8 bases match TRBD1. V was clipped by 1 base and J by 5 bases; unmatched bases: 12. This CDR3 is built from 18 residues. The germline V gene encodes CDR1 MGHRA and CDR2 YSYEKL. CDR3 DNA sequence: TGCGCCAGCAGCCAAGCCTATTGGATGACAGGGGAAAATGAAAAACTGTTTTTT. Encoded protein: CASSQAYWMTGENEKLFF.

The rearrangement joins TRBV7-2 to TRBJ2-3; 13 bases match TRBD2. This CDR3 has 16 amino acids. CDR1 SGHTA and CDR2 FQGNSA come from the germline V gene. J gave up 3 bases and V 4 bases, and 4 bases lay outside the gene matches. In DNA, the CDR3 is TGTGCCAGCAGCTCCCGACTAGCGGGGGGAACAGATACGCAGTATTTT. It specifies CASSSRLAGGTDTQYF. Supplemented by reference TRBV7-2 and TRBJ2-3, the full variable domain reads GAGVSQSPSNKVTEKGKDVELRCDPISGHTALYWYRQSLGQGLEFLIYFQGNSAPDKSGLPSDRFSAERTGGSVSTLTIQRTQQEDSAVYLCASSSRLAGGTDTQYFGPGTRLTVL.

This sequence joins TRBV7-3 and TRBJ2-1, with no clear D. Trimming shortened V by 0 bases and J by 0 bases, and 6 bases separated the two germline ends. The CDR3 sequence is 15 residues long. CDR1 and CDR2 (germline): SGHTA, FQGTGA. The CDR3 here is CASSLTRGSYNEQFF. The CDR3 bases are TGTGCCAGCAGCTTAACCCGCGGCTCCTACAATGAGCAGTTCTTC.

The chain combines TRBV6-5 with TRBJ2-7, with D tentatively TRBD1 (7 bases). Germline CDR1 reads MNHEY; CDR2 reads SVGAGI. This CDR3 has 12 residues. The V end was cut by 7 bases, the J end by 4 bases, with 11 bases between. CDR3 sequence reads: CASTAGGYEQYF. The CDR3 nucleotides are TGTGCCAGCACCGCAGGGGGGTACGAGCAGTACTTC.

The chain couples TRBV6-5 to TRBJ2-7; possibly TRBD1 for D (5 bases). Trimming stripped 5 bases from V and 4 bases from J, with 18 bases between. CDR3 size: 15 residues. Germline V gene sequence: CDR1 MNHEY, CDR2 SVGAGI. For the CDR3, the DNA is TGTGCCAGCAGTCTCCTTTCAGGGATCGCATACGAGCAGTACTTC. It codes for CASSLLSGIAYEQYF.

This clone was detected only once. Here the CDR3 reads CASSLGLRLWFF. The CDR3 DNA is TGTGCCAGCAGTCTAGGACTGCGGTTGTGGTTCTTC. The chain uses TRBV6-5 and TRBJ2-1; TRBD2 might be the D (5 bases). This CDR3 region has 12 residues. Between the trimmed V and J ends, which lost 5 bases and 15 bases, there was a span of 17 bases. Looked up from germline, CDR1 is MNHEY and CDR2 is SVGAGI.

The rearrangement uses TRBV30 and TRBJ2-1; 9 bases fit TRBD2. The trim removed 2 bases at V and 8 bases at J, leaving 13 bases unmatched. Germline CDR1 reads GTSNPN; CDR2 reads SVGIG (reference sequence). The length of the CDR3 is 16 residues. CDR3 residues: CAWSPPGGGGGYEQFF. The CDR3 region has the DNA TGTGCCTGGAGTCCCCCCGGTGGCGGGGGGGGGTATGAGCAGTTCTTC.

The chain employs TRBV10-3 and TRBJ2-2, with 11 nucleotides matching TRBD2. Germline-derived CDR1 and CDR2 are ENHRY and SYGVKD. The CDR3 runs to 15 residues. The trim removed 8 bases at V and 1 base at J, leaving 3 bases unmatched. The CDR3 DNA reads as TGTGCCATCCTAGCGGGGGGACTGAACACCGGGGAGCTGTTTTTT. Protein product: CAILAGGLNTGELFF.

The CDR3 region has the DNA TGTGCCAGCAGTCAACCTCCGGGACTAGCGGGGGGGGAATCCTACGAGCAGTACTTC. Its protein product is CASSQPPGLAGGESYEQYF. The chain employs TRBV6-2 or TRBV6-3 and TRBJ2-7; 16 bases are a match to TRBD2. The CDR3 sequence is 19 residues long. CDR1 is MNHEY and CDR2 is SVGEGT in the germline V gene. J was trimmed by 1 base and V by 5 bases; bases with no gene match: 11.

The chain links TRBV4-2 to TRBJ1-2; possible D gene TRBD1, 5 bases. Germline V CDR1 and CDR2: LGHNA, YNFKEQ. This CDR3 has 14 residues. V was trimmed by 8 bases and J by 4 bases, leaving 17 bases between them. DNA of the CDR3: TGTGCCAGCGGGGAGGGACTGCGGAGCTATGGCTACACCTTC. Its protein product is CASGEGLRSYGYTF.

The V gene is TRBV9, the J gene TRBJ1-2; D is unresolved. V lost 3 bases to trimming and J lost 4 bases, with 13 bases between them. Per germline, CDR1 SGDLS and CDR2 YYNGEE. There are 14 residues in the CDR3. For the CDR3, the DNA is TGTGCCAGCAGCGGAACCGGGGAGGCCTATGGCTACACCTTC. Translation gives CASSGTGEAYGYTF.

This sequence joins TRBV6-5 and TRBJ1-5; TRBD1 aligns across 7 bases. The CDR3 totals 13 residues. V shed 6 bases and J 7 bases; nucleotides not matched to a gene: 6. Germline loops: CDR1 MNHEY, CDR2 SVGAGI. This CDR3 is CASRTGDDQPQHF. The CDR3 bases are TGTGCCAGCAGAACAGGGGACGACCAGCCCCAGCATTTT.

V gene TRBV10-3 combines with J gene TRBJ2-3; 12 bases line up with TRBD2. Per germline, CDR1 ENHRY and CDR2 SYGVKD. V shed 10 bases and J 2 bases; nucleotides not matched to a gene: 10. The CDR3 sequence is 16 residues long. The CDR3 spells CASDGTSGPNTDTQYF. CDR3 bases: TGTGCCAGCGACGGGACTAGCGGGCCGAACACAGATACGCAGTATTTT.

The DNA of the CDR3 is TGTGCCAGCAGCTTAGTCTGGGGACAGAACACTGAAGCTTTCTTT. It codes for CASSLVWGQNTEAFF. The rearrangement links TRBV7-9 to TRBJ1-1, with D possibly TRBD1 on 6 matching bases. CDR3 length equals 15 residues. CDR1 and CDR2 from the germline V gene are SEHNR and FQNEAQ (reference sequence). V lost 1 base to trimming and J lost 1 base, with 10 bases between them.

The genes are TRBV2 and TRBJ2-6; D gene uncertain. The germline CDR1 and CDR2 sequences are SNHLY and FYNNEI. V was pared by 3 bases and J by 6 bases, with 9 bases between. The CDR3 is made up of 14 amino acids. CDR3 in DNA: TGTGCCAGCAGTGATCGGGTGTCGGCCAACGTCCTGACTTTC. Translation: CASSDRVSANVLTF.

The gene calls are TRBV6-1 and TRBJ2-5; 10 nucleotides align to TRBD2. CDR3 length: 15 residues. CDR1 is MNHNS, CDR2 SASEGT, per germline. V shed 2 bases and J 5 bases; nucleotides not matched to a gene: 5. The CDR3 reads CASSENSGRLETQYF. CDR3 coding DNA: TGTGCCAGCAGTGAAAATAGCGGGAGGTTGGAGACCCAGTACTTC.

The chain uses TRBV5-1 and TRBJ1-2; 7 bases are a match to TRBD1. Germline CDR1 and CDR2: SGHRS and YFSETQ. The CDR3 has 14 residues. After removal of 4 bases from V and 8 bases from J, the junction contained 11 bases not matched to a gene. The CDR3: CASSPEAGGRGYTF. CDR3 DNA sequence: TGCGCCAGCAGCCCCGAAGCAGGGGGGAGAGGCTACACCTTC.

The chain combines TRBV4-3 with TRBJ2-7; 7 positions agree with TRBD1. The junction had 11 bases not matched to a gene; V was cut back by 4 bases and J by 5 bases. The CDR3 extends over 15 amino acids. Germline V gene sequence: CDR1 LGHNA, CDR2 YSLEER. CDR3 sequence reads: CASSPETGAGDEQYF. In DNA, the CDR3 is TGCGCCAGCAGCCCAGAAACAGGGGCGGGCGACGAGCAGTACTTC.